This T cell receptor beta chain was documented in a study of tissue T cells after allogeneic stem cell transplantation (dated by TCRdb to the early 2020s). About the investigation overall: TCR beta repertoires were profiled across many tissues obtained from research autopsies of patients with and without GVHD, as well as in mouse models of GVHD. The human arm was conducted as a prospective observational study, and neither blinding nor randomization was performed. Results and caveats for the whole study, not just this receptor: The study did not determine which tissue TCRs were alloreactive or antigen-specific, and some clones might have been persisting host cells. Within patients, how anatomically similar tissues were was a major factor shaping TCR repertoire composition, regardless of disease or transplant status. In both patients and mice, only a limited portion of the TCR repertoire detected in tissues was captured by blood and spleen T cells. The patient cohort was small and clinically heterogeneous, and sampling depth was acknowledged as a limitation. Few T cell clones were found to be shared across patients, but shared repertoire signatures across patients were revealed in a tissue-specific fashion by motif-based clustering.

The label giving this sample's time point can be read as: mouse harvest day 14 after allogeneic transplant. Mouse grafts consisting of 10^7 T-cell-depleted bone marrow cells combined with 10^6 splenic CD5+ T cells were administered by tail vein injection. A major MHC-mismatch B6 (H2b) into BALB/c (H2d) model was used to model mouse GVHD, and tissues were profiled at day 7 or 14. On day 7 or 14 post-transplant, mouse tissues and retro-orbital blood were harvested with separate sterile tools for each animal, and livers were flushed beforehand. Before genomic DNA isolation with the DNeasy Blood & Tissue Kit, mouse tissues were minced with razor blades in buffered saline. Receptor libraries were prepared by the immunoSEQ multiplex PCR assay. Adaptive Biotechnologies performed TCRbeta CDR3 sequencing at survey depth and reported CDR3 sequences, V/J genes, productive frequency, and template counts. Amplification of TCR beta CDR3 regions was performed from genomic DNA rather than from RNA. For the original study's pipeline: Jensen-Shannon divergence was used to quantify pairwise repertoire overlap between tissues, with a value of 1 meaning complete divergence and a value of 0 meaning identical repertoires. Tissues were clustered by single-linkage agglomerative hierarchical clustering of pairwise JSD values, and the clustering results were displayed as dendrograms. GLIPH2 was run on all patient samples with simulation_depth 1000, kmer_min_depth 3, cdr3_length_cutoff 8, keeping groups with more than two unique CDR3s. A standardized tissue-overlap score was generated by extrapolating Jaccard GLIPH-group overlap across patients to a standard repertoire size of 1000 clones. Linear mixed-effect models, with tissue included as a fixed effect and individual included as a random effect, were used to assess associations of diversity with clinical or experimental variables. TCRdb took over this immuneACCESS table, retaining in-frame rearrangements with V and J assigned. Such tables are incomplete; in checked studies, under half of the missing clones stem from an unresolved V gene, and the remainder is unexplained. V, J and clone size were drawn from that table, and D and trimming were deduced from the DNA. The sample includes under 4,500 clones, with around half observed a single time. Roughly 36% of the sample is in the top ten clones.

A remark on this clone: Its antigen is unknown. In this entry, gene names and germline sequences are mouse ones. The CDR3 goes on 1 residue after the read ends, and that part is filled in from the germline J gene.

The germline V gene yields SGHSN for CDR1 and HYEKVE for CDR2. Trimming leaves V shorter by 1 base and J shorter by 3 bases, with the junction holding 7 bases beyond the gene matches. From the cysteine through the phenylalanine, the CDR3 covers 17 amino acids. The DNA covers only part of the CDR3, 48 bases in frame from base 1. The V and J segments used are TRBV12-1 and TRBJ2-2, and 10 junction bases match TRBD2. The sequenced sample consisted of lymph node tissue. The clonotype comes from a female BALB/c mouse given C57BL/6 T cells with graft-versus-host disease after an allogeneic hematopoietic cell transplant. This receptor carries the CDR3 CASSLPDWGVDTGQLYF. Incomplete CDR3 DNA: TGTGCCAGCTCTCTTCCCGACTGGGGGGTTGACACCGGGCAGCTCTAC.